These 12 T cell receptor beta chains were sequenced from one sample in a study of blood T cell repertoires in COVID-19. Repertoires were generated with immunoSEQ multiplex PCR, while TCRdb's copy carries only in-frame clones and drops some. This repertoire shows approximately 61,000 clones, almost 90% found once; its top ten account for 15% to 20%. The specimen was peripheral blood. The receptor set was obtained from a woman of 80 years or more with active COVID-19.

This clone has more than one count but fewer than ten. A read error may produce the germline difference seen at one junction end. The rearrangement links TRBV7-7 to TRBJ2-7, with 8 bases identical to TRBD2. CDR3 size: 15 residues. Germline assignment: CDR1 SSHAT and CDR2 FNYEAQ (reference sequence). CDR3 sequence reads: CASSFGRGASYEQYF. CDR3 sequence (DNA): TGTGCTAGCAGCTTTGGGCGGGGGGCCTCCTACGAGCAGTACTTC.

The chain couples TRBV15 to TRBJ1-1; a possible D gene is TRBD1 (6 bases). This CDR3 is built from 16 residues. Germline V lookup: CDR1 LNHNV, CDR2 YYDKDF (reference sequence). V shed 6 bases and J shed 2 bases, with 19 bases lying between them. As DNA, the CDR3 is TGTGCCACCAGGAATACCGACGGACAGACAAACACTGAAGCTTTCTTT. Its translation: CATRNTDGQTNTEAFF.

The chain has TRBV18 and TRBJ1-2; D unresolved. The CDR3 totals 13 residues. V was clipped by 4 bases and J by 8 bases, with 14 bases between them. Germline values: CDR1 KGHSH, CDR2 LQKENI. The DNA for the CDR3 is TGTGCCAGCTCACTCCTCGGTCGCGAGGGCTACACCTTC. Encoded protein: CASSLLGREGYTF.

The genes are TRBV7-2 and TRBJ2-4; no reliable D call. The germline V and J ends were trimmed by 1 base and 4 bases, with 2 bases remaining between them. Germline V lookup: CDR1 SGHTA, CDR2 FQGNSA. The CDR3 consists of 12 residues. The CDR3 nucleotides read TGTGCCAGCAGCTTAGTAAAAAACATTCAGTACTTC. As protein: CASSLVKNIQYF.

The table lists this clone with a count of one. The chain combines TRBV4-1 with TRBJ1-4; 8 nucleotides align to TRBD1. Unmatched junction bases numbered 0, after V lost 3 bases and J lost 0 bases. This CDR3 region has 15 residues. Germline CDR1 is MGHRA and CDR2 is YSYEKL. The DNA for the CDR3 is TGCGCCAGCAGCCAGGGACAGGCAACTAATGAAAAACTGTTTTTT. Its translation is CASSQGQATNEKLFF.

This chain links TRBV28 with TRBJ1-5; TRBD1 aligns across 7 bases. Trimming took 5 bases from V and 7 from J; bases not matched to a gene: 11. The CDR3 spans 15 residues. CDR1 is MDHEN, CDR2 SYDVKM, per germline. CDR3 sequence reads: CASSPPTGVRQPQHF. For the CDR3, the DNA is TGTGCCAGCAGTCCGCCCACAGGGGTTCGACAGCCCCAGCATTTT.

This clone came up a few times. J is TRBJ2-3 and V is TRBV7-2; 9 bases align to TRBD2. The CDR3 has 14 residues. Losses at the gene ends were 5 bases for V and 5 bases for J; bases not matched to a gene: 5. The germline V gene encodes CDR1 SGHTA and CDR2 FQGNSA. CDR3: CASSRGLAGDTQYF. The CDR3 bases are TGTGCCAGCAGCCGGGGACTAGCTGGAGATACGCAGTATTTT.

The V gene is TRBV7-2, the J gene TRBJ2-2, with D possibly TRBD2 on 6 matching bases. This CDR3 has 15 amino acids. CDR1 SGHTA and CDR2 FQGNSA come from the germline V gene. Between the trimmed V and J ends, which lost 0 bases and 1 base, there was a span of 6 bases. As DNA, the CDR3 is TGTGCCAGCAGCTTAGCAGCGGGGAACACCGGGGAGCTGTTTTTT. Protein sequence: CASSLAAGNTGELFF.

Only one count was recorded for this clone. The chain combines TRBV6-5 with TRBJ2-2, with 7 positions matching TRBD1. Germline V gene sequence: CDR1 MNHEY, CDR2 SVGAGI. The CDR3 runs 16 residues. V gave up 2 bases and J gave up 0 bases; unmatched junction bases: 3. CDR3 region: CASSYDRVANTGELFF. CDR3 in DNA: TGTGCCAGCAGTTACGACAGGGTCGCGAACACCGGGGAGCTGTTTTTT.

This chain connects TRBV10-3 to TRBJ2-2, with TRBD1 matching over 9 bases. CDR3 length: 17 residues. V trimming: 2 bases; J trimming: 1 base; junction bases outside the gene matches: 5. CDR1 is ENHRY, CDR2 SYGVKD, per germline. The CDR3 sequence is CAISEISGQGNTGELFF. CDR3 DNA: TGTGCCATCAGTGAGATTTCGGGACAGGGGAACACCGGGGAGCTGTTTTTT.

The rearrangement links TRBV7-6 to TRBJ2-1; TRBD2 agrees at 9 bases. Trimming took 1 base from V and 8 from J; bases not matched to a gene: 15. In germline, CDR1 is SGHVS, CDR2 FNYEAQ. This CDR3 spans 18 amino acids. CDR3 sequence: CASSLGVRGGRGGHEQFF. CDR3 nucleotide sequence: TGTGCCAGCAGCTTAGGTGTGCGGGGGGGCCGAGGCGGCCATGAGCAGTTCTTC.

This clone was detected only once. J is TRBJ1-6 and V is TRBV7-2; D remains unclear. The germline V gene has CDR1 SGHTA and CDR2 FQGNSA. This CDR3 region has 14 residues. V was shortened by 5 bases and J by 9 bases, with 14 bases between the two germline ends. The CDR3 DNA reads TGTGCCAGCAGCGAGCGGGGATGGAGTTCACCCCTCCACTTT. Its translation is CASSERGWSSPLHF.